Listed below are T cell receptor beta chains from one sample, sequenced in a study of early T cells in non-severe SARS-CoV-2 infection. TCRdb reprocessed the 5' RACE reads with MiXCR, giving one entry per CDR3 protein. The sample yields nearly 95,000 distinct CDR3 sequences, over 15% seen once. The specimen was whole blood, collected at baseline. Receptors originate from an adult who was a healthcare worker with PCR-confirmed SARS-CoV-2 infection or an uninfected control (not recorded which). Each CDR3 is given with its conserved first and last residue. A D gene is named only where the DNA matches it firmly. Clone size, where shown, is once, few, many, or a class for clones that have expanded.

v_call	d_call	j_call	clone_size	cdr3_aa	cdr3_nt
TRBV21-1	.	TRBJ2-7	few	CASSIWGRSYEQYF	TGTGCCAGCAGCATTTGGGGCCGATCCTACGAGCAGTACTTC
TRBV6-6	TRBD1	TRBJ2-7	many	CASSPDRAPYEQYF	TGTGCCAGCAGTCCGGACAGGGCCCCCTACGAGCAGTACTTC
TRBV3-1	.	TRBJ2-2	many	CASSRSDLRELFF	TGTGCCAGCAGCCGATCAGACCTCAGGGAGCTGTTTTTT
TRBV7-2	.	TRBJ2-5	.	CASSLQWGYKETQYF	TGTGCCAGCAGCTTACAGTGGGGATATAAAGAGACCCAGTACTTC
TRBV5-6	TRBD2	TRBJ2-1	many	CASSLLAGAEISEQFF	TGTGCCAGCAGCCTACTAGCGGGAGCAGAAATTAGCGAGCAGTTCTTC
TRBV4-1	TRBD1	TRBJ2-2	.	CASSQPFQGAAGELFF	TGCGCCAGCAGCCAACCGTTTCAGGGGGCGGCCGGGGAGCTGTTTTTT
TRBV6-6	TRBD1	TRBJ1-2	.	CASRIPGTEWYGYTF	TGTGCCAGCAGAATTCCCGGGACAGAATGGTATGGCTACACCTTC
TRBV28	.	TRBJ2-7	.	CASSFRAPVWEQYF	TGTGCCAGCAGTTTTCGAGCCCCGGTATGGGAGCAGTACTTC
TRBV7-7	.	TRBJ2-5	.	CASSPTGRETQYF	TGTGCCAGCAGCCCTACAGGGCGGGAGACCCAGTACTTC
TRBV20-1	TRBD1	TRBJ1-5	few	CSARTGTGNQPQHF	TGCAGTGCTAGAACCGGGACAGGCAATCAGCCCCAGCATTTT